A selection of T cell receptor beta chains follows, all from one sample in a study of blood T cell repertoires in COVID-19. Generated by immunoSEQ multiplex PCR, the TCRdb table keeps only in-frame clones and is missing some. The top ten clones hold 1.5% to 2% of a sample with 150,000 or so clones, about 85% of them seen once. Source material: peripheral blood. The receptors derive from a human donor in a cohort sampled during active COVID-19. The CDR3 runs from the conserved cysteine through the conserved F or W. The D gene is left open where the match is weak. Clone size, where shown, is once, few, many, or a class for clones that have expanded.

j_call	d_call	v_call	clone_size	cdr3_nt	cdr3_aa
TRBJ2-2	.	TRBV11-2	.	TGTGCCAGCAGCTCTATTTTAGCGGAACGGGGGGAGCTGTTTTTT	CASSSILAERGELFF
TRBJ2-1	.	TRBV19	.	TGTGCCAGTAGCATGAAGGGGAACGAGCAGTTCTTC	CASSMKGNEQFF
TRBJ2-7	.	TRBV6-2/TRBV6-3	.	TGTGCCAGCAGTTACTCGAGGCCCGAGCAGTACTTC	CASSYSRPEQYF
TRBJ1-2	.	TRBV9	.	TGTGCCAGCAGCGTAGAGGTGTACGGGGGATCCTACACCTTC	CASSVEVYGGSYTF
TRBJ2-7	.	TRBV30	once	TGTGCCTGGACTCCACGGGGAGTCTACGAGCAGTACTTC	CAWTPRGVYEQYF
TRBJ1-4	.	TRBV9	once	TGTGCCAGCAGCGTAGGGGCCTCCAACAGTGATCAGAAACTGTTTTTT	CASSVGASNSDQKLFF
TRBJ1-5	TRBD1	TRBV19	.	TGTGCCAGTAGTATCACGGGACAGAATCAGCCCCAGCATTTT	CASSITGQNQPQHF
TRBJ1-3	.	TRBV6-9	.	TGTGCCAGCACCCGGGGGGGCGCGAGCTCTGGAAACACCATATATTTT	CASTRGGASSGNTIYF
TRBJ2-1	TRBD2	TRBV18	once	TGTGCCAGCTCAGCGGGACTAGTAAAGGCGTCCTACAATGAGCAGTTCTTC	CASSAGLVKASYNEQFF
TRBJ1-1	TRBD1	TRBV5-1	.	TGCGCCAGCAGCTTGCAGGGGGCGAACACTGAAGCTTTCTTT	CASSLQGANTEAFF
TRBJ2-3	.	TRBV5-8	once	TGTGCCAGCAGCTTGGGACTCGGAGGCACAGATACGCAGTATTTT	CASSLGLGGTDTQYF
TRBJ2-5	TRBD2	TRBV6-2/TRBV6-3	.	TGTGCCAGCAGTTTAGCGGGAGTGGGCCAAGAGACCCAGTACTTC	CASSLAGVGQETQYF
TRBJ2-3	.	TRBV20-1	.	TGCAGAGCAGGACAGACAGATACGCAGTATTTT	CRAGQTDTQYF
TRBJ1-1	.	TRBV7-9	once	TGTGCCAGCAGCCCTAACAGGGCGACGGAAGCTTTCTTT	CASSPNRATEAFF
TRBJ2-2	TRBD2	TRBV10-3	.	TGTGCCATCAGTGGACTAGCGGGAGGGCCGGGTACCGGGGAGCTGTTTTTT	CAISGLAGGPGTGELFF
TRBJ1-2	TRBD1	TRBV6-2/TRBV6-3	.	TGTGCCAGCAGTTACTCGGACAGGGCGGGATCTAACTATGGCTACACCTTC	CASSYSDRAGSNYGYTF
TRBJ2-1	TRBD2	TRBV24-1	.	TGTGCCACCAGTGACCCCGGACTAGCGGGGTACTCAGAGCAGTTCTTC	CATSDPGLAGYSEQFF
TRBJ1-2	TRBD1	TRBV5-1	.	TGCGCCAGCAGCCCTCTCCGGGACAGGGGCGGCCCTTACTATGGCTACACCTTC	CASSPLRDRGGPYYGYTF
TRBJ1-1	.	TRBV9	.	TGTGCCAGCAGCGTAGGTCCCGGCACTGAAGCTTTCTTT	CASSVGPGTEAFF
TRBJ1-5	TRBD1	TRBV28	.	TGTGCCAGCAGTTTATCTGACAGGGGGAGACAGCCCCAGCATTTT	CASSLSDRGRQPQHF
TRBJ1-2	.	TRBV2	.	TGTGCCAGCAGTGCAGGTTGGACGGGAGGCTACACCTTC	CASSAGWTGGYTF
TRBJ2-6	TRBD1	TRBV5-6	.	TGTGCCAGCAGCCTAACAGGGGCCGGGGCCAACGTCCTGACTTTC	CASSLTGAGANVLTF
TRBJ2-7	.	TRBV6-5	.	TGTGCCAGCAGGCTTGGGGGGGCCGTCTACGAGCAGTACTTC	CASRLGGAVYEQYF
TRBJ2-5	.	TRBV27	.	TGTGCCAGCAGTTCCTTAGACAAAGAGACCCAGTACTTC	CASSSLDKETQYF
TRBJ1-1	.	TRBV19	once	TGTGCCAGTAGTGTGGGGGGGCTGAACACTGAAGCTTTCTTT	CASSVGGLNTEAFF
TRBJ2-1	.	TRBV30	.	TGTGCCTGGAGTCAAACCTACAATGAGCAGTTCTTC	CAWSQTYNEQFF
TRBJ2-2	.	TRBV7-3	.	TGTGCCAGCAGCGCCCTGGACTGGAACACCGGGGAGCTGTTTTTT	CASSALDWNTGELFF
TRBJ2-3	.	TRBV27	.	TGTGCCAGCAGTTTAGGGTGGGGCGCAGATACGCAGTATTTT	CASSLGWGADTQYF
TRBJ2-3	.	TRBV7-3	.	TGTGCCAGCAGCCCAAATCCTGCGGGTGTCACAGATACGCAGTATTTT	CASSPNPAGVTDTQYF
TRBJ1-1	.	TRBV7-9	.	TGTGCCAGCAGCTTAATGAGCATGAACACTGAAGCTTTCTTT	CASSLMSMNTEAFF
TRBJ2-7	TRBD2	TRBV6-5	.	TGTGCCAGCCCCGGGAGGGGACTGCGGTCCTACGAGCAGTACTTC	CASPGRGLRSYEQYF
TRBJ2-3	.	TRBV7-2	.	TGTGCCAGCAGCCTATTAGCGGACCCTAGCACAGATACGCAGTATTTT	CASSLLADPSTDTQYF
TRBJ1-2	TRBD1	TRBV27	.	TGTGCCAGCAGTTTGGGGACAGGGGGCAGTAGTGGCTACACCTTC	CASSLGTGGSSGYTF
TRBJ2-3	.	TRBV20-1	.	TGCAGTGCTAGTCCCCCCGTTGTTGTGATTCTTGGAGCAGATACGCAGTATTTT	CSASPPVVVILGADTQYF
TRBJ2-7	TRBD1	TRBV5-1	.	TGCGCCAGCAGCCTGGGACAGGTCTACGAGCAGTACTTC	CASSLGQVYEQYF
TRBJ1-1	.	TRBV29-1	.	TGCAGCGTCGCCCCGGGGTTGAACACTGAAGCTTTCTTT	CSVAPGLNTEAFF
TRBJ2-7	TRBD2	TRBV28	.	TGTGCCAGCAGTTTTGTCGCTAGCGGGACCTTTTCCTACGAGCAGTACTTC	CASSFVASGTFSYEQYF
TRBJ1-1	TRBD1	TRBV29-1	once	TGCAGCGTTGAGGGACAGACGGCCGAAGCTTTCTTT	CSVEGQTAEAFF
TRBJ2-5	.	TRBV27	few	TGTGCCAGCAGTTTATCCCCCTCTCGTATCGAGACCCAGTACTTC	CASSLSPSRIETQYF
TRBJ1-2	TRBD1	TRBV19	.	TGTGCCAGTAGTACGGACAGGGGAGGTAATGGCTACACCTTC	CASSTDRGGNGYTF
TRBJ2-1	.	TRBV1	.	TGCACCAGCAGCCAAGATTATTTTGGGACTAAAGGAGTGGAGTTCTTC	CTSSQDYFGTKGVEFF
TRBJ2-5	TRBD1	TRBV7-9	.	TGTGCCAGTTCGTCTCGGACAGGGGCTGAGACCCAGTACTTC	CASSSRTGAETQYF
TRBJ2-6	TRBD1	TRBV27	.	TGTGCCAGCAGTTTATTCTCCACAGGGGTAGGCTCTGGGGCCAACGTCCTGACTTTC	CASSLFSTGVGSGANVLTF
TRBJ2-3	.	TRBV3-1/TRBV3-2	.	TGTGCCAGCAGCCTCCAGAGCACAGATACGCAGTATTTT	CASSLQSTDTQYF
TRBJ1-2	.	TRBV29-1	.	TGCAGCGCCTTCGGTCCTAACTATGGCTACACCTTC	CSAFGPNYGYTF
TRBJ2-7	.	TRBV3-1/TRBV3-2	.	TGTGCAAGCGCCAGCGGCTCCTACGAGCAGTACTTC	CASASGSYEQYF
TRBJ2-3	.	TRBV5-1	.	TGCGCCAGCAGCTTGGGACTCAGCACAGATACGCAGTATTTT	CASSLGLSTDTQYF
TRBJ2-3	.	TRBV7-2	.	TGTGCCAGCAGCTTAGGGAAGGGGCAAGATACGCAGTATTTT	CASSLGKGQDTQYF
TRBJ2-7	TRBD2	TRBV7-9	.	TGTGCCAGCAGCTTTACCGGGACTAGCGGTAGCCTGCGCTCCTACGAGCAGTACTTC	CASSFTGTSGSLRSYEQYF
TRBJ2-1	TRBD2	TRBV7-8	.	TGTGCCACCATTAGCGGGAGCTCAGACCAAAGCTCCTACAATGAGCAGTTCTTC	CATISGSSDQSSYNEQFF
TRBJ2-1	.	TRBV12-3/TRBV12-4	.	TGTGCCAGCCGGACAGCGTTAGGTGAGCAGTTCTTC	CASRTALGEQFF
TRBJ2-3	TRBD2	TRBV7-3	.	TGTGCCAGCAGCTTAGCGGGACTAGAGAAGTATTTT	CASSLAGLEKYF